This entry concerns a single TCR beta chain. Its target is not known. The timepoints at which blood was sampled were baseline, cycle 4 day 1, and cycle 7 day 1. This CDR3 region has 16 residues. V gave up 0 bases and J gave up 1 base, with 10 bases separating them. The germline gives CDR1 MGHRA, CDR2 YSYEKL. These data belong to a study of OX40 agonist ivuxolimab in advanced cancers. Study at large: The eligibility criteria allowed prior anti-PD-1, anti-PD-L1 or anti-CTLA-4 therapy, and approximately 40% had some. Partial responses were achieved by three patients, of whom one had hepatocellular carcinoma and two had cutaneous melanoma. Study outcomes and limitations: Dose levels from 0.1 to 3.0 mg/kg saw CD4+ and CD8+ blood T cells expand clonally by week 6.

TCRdb's table, derived via immunoSEQ multiplex PCR, lists solely in-frame clones and lacks some. The sample lists about 67,000 clones; around 84% were seen once. The material was CD4+ or CD8+ T cells sorted from blood, obtained in a trial of the OX40 agonist ivuxolimab. This clonotype originated in an adult with an advanced solid tumor such as melanoma, head and neck, liver or kidney cancer. V usage is TRBV4-1 and J usage is TRBJ1-5, with unresolved D. The DNA for the CDR3 is TGCGCCAGCAGCCAAGACTGGGGAAGGAGCAATCAGCCCCAGCATTTT. Translating gives CASSQDWGRSNQPQHF.